The sequence of this TCR beta chain was determined in a study of post-analysis software for immune sequencing data. Study-wide results and caveats: Controls had lower frequencies than patients of five TRBV segments, which included TRBV5-6, TRBV5-1 and TRBV20-1.

With regard to this clonotype: The antigen is unknown.

Germline-derived CDR1 and CDR2 are KGHSH and LQKENI. The CDR3 has 16 amino acids. V gave up 3 bases and J gave up 0 bases, with 11 bases separating them. Unique molecular identifiers were carried by the TCR beta cDNA libraries. A population of 1 to 10 million T cells gave rise to 400,000 to 550,000 cDNA molecules. Each CDR3 protein is one row after TCRdb ran MiXCR on the PCR reads. This sample yields 800,000 to 950,000 distinct CDR3 sequences, of which approximately 57% are seen a single time; around 4.5% belongs to the top ten. The clonotype comes from a girl aged 5-17 years with multiple sclerosis. Sequenced sample: blood. This chain connects TRBV18 to TRBJ1-4; D is unclear. The CDR3 is CASSPSRLATNEKLFF. As DNA, the CDR3 is TGTGCCAGCTCACCTTCGCGGCTCGCAACTAATGAAAAACTGTTTTTT.